The following is a TCR beta chain sequence with its context. Its antigen is undetermined. These data come from a study of T-cell reconstitution after alpha-beta-depleted transplantation in children. General study points: At around two months after transplant, the alpha-beta T cells were reportedly derived from several hundred expanded clones that came from non-depleted graft cells. T-cell counts and diversity at one year following transplant were attributed mainly to newly produced T cells. Surviving recipient T cells and thymic progenitors produced the high day-60 TCRbeta diversity seen in some patients.

There are 14 residues in the CDR3. V was pared by 0 bases and J by 7 bases, with 10 bases between. Germline V gene lookup returns CDR1 SGHAT and CDR2 FQNNGV. The TCRbeta library was prepared with unique molecular identifiers. MiXCR, applied by TCRdb to the PCR reads, yields one record per CDR3 protein. The repertoire holds around 580,000 distinct CDR3 sequences, approximately 30% seen once, with under 45% in the top ten. The chain combines TRBV11-2 with TRBJ1-5, with D possibly being TRBD1 (5 bases). The sample here was PBMCs, taken before TCRalphabeta/CD19-depleted stem cell transplant. The sequence derives from a boy less than two years old with Wiskott-Aldrich syndrome, due to receive a stem cell transplant. The CDR3 bases are TGTGCCAGCAGCTTAGATCAGGGCACGCAGCCCCAGCATTTT. Protein: CASSLDQGTQPQHF.